The sequence of this TCR beta chain was determined in a study of blood T cell repertoires in COVID-19. As for the study in general: T cells, B-cell-depleted T cells, or PBMCs supplied cDNA or gDNA.

The protocol was immunoSEQ multiplex PCR, while the TCRdb copy is restricted to in-frame clones and leaves out a portion. This sample yields about 280,000 clones, of which 85% to 90% are seen a single time; 1.5% to 2% belongs to the top ten. The germline V gene encodes CDR1 LNHDA and CDR2 SQIVND (reference sequence). Trimming left V 7 bases short and J 5 bases short, with 8 bases between. The CDR3 runs 11 residues. Enrollees, about 18 to 89 years old, lived in roughly 24 US areas. Recovered Cohort 3 donors showed two negative PCRs, clearance, or symptom resolution. Sequenced input: PBMCs or T cells enriched from blood (not recorded which). The chain is built from TRBV19 and TRBJ2-5, with D perhaps matching TRBD1 (7 bases). The origin of this receptor is a woman aged 55 to 70 who had recovered from COVID-19. This chain's CDR3 is CASTGGETQYF. DNA of the CDR3: TGTGCCAGTACAGGGGGGGAGACCCAGTACTTC.